A selection of T cell receptor beta chains follows, all from one sample in a study of Tregs in tolerant kidney transplant recipients. Sequenced by immunoSEQ multiplex PCR; TCRdb stores in-frame clones only, minus some. The sample shows under 100,000 clones, about 92% of them seen only once. The sequenced material came from CD8+ T cells from blood. The receptors shown here come from a human donor in good health. CDR3s leave out the opening cysteine and the closing phenylalanine or tryptophan. Each record gives: J gene, clone size, V gene, CDR3 protein. The size field is filled for only some rows; it gives once, few, many or a size class.

J gene: TRBJ1-5; clone size: -; V gene: TRBV2; CDR3 protein: ASSGHGVGNQPQH
J gene: TRBJ2-2; clone size: -; V gene: TRBV9; CDR3 protein: ASSPRTSGLPPTGELF
J gene: TRBJ2-1; clone size: -; V gene: TRBV5-8; CDR3 protein: ASSSEGLFYNEQF
J gene: TRBJ2-7; clone size: -; V gene: TRBV2; CDR3 protein: ASKTYLEQY
J gene: TRBJ2-7; clone size: once; V gene: TRBV10-2; CDR3 protein: ASSELAGEDEQY
J gene: TRBJ2-1; clone size: -; V gene: TRBV6-1; CDR3 protein: ASRGQGVLYNEQF
J gene: TRBJ1-1; clone size: -; V gene: TRBV2; CDR3 protein: ASSEGTGSEAF
J gene: TRBJ2-5; clone size: -; V gene: TRBV5-1; CDR3 protein: ASSLQLQETQY
J gene: TRBJ2-2; clone size: -; V gene: TRBV6-1; CDR3 protein: ASSEDTSGVWGSANTGELF
J gene: TRBJ2-1; clone size: -; V gene: TRBV27; CDR3 protein: ASSTSGGLYNEQF
J gene: TRBJ2-3; clone size: -; V gene: TRBV27; CDR3 protein: ASSAPEGIDTQY
J gene: TRBJ2-1; clone size: -; V gene: TRBV6-5; CDR3 protein: ASRATGTAYNEQF
J gene: TRBJ2-2; clone size: -; V gene: TRBV27; CDR3 protein: ASSFGGTGELF
J gene: TRBJ1-2; clone size: -; V gene: TRBV4-1; CDR3 protein: ASSQDIEQGWWYGYT
J gene: TRBJ2-7; clone size: -; V gene: TRBV7-2; CDR3 protein: ASSVDYRREEQY
J gene: TRBJ2-2; clone size: once; V gene: TRBV7-6; CDR3 protein: ASSLGGSNTGELF
J gene: TRBJ1-5; clone size: once; V gene: TRBV11-2; CDR3 protein: ASSPGTGNQPQH
J gene: TRBJ1-1; clone size: -; V gene: TRBV7-8; CDR3 protein: ASRVFRDRNTEAF
J gene: TRBJ1-5; clone size: -; V gene: TRBV19; CDR3 protein: ASSIRDRNQPQH
J gene: TRBJ2-5; clone size: once; V gene: TRBV5-1; CDR3 protein: ASSLTSGREQGTQY
J gene: TRBJ2-5; clone size: -; V gene: TRBV12-5; CDR3 protein: ASGLVLAGVRETQY
J gene: TRBJ2-1; clone size: -; V gene: TRBV5-4; CDR3 protein: ASSPKAGGRYNEQF
J gene: TRBJ1-2; clone size: once; V gene: TRBV5-6; CDR3 protein: ASSQYTGPYGYT
J gene: TRBJ2-7; clone size: few; V gene: TRBV6-1; CDR3 protein: ASSWDTNPGYEQY
J gene: TRBJ2-7; clone size: -; V gene: TRBV4-1; CDR3 protein: ASSQGLHILGYEQY
J gene: TRBJ2-2; clone size: -; V gene: TRBV6-5; CDR3 protein: AIPRDRGGHRELF
J gene: TRBJ2-3; clone size: -; V gene: TRBV7-9; CDR3 protein: ASSPDRGRREGTDTQY
J gene: TRBJ1-1; clone size: -; V gene: TRBV5-4; CDR3 protein: ASSFGQLQAF
J gene: TRBJ1-4; clone size: -; V gene: TRBV7-6; CDR3 protein: ASSYGGAANEKLF
J gene: TRBJ1-3; clone size: once; V gene: TRBV9; CDR3 protein: ASSTNTGAGNTIY
J gene: TRBJ2-7; clone size: -; V gene: TRBV5-4; CDR3 protein: ASSWGQGNYEQY
J gene: TRBJ1-4; clone size: -; V gene: TRBV25-1; CDR3 protein: ASSETLGKLF
J gene: TRBJ2-1; clone size: once; V gene: TRBV7-3; CDR3 protein: ASSLSSYNEQF
J gene: TRBJ2-7; clone size: -; V gene: TRBV11-2; CDR3 protein: ASSLDRGTSYEQY
J gene: TRBJ2-7; clone size: few; V gene: TRBV4-2; CDR3 protein: ASSQDPASSYEQY
J gene: TRBJ2-3; clone size: -; V gene: TRBV4-1; CDR3 protein: ASSQEGSSGSTDTQY
J gene: TRBJ2-1; clone size: -; V gene: TRBV7-9; CDR3 protein: ASSLEAGGPYNEQF
J gene: TRBJ1-2; clone size: -; V gene: TRBV21-1; CDR3 protein: ASSKGTGTMGGLGYT
J gene: TRBJ2-6; clone size: -; V gene: TRBV6-1; CDR3 protein: ASSEGGTGANVLT
J gene: TRBJ1-2; clone size: -; V gene: TRBV14; CDR3 protein: ASSQALQGYGYT
J gene: TRBJ2-2; clone size: -; V gene: TRBV7-9; CDR3 protein: ATDRVDTGELF
J gene: TRBJ1-5; clone size: -; V gene: TRBV2; CDR3 protein: ASSPTGYSNQPQH
J gene: TRBJ1-4; clone size: -; V gene: TRBV30; CDR3 protein: AWSVPSSDEKLF
J gene: TRBJ2-1; clone size: -; V gene: TRBV19; CDR3 protein: ASSPKQGSEQF
J gene: TRBJ1-5; clone size: -; V gene: TRBV21-1; CDR3 protein: ASSKGEDRRYQPQH
J gene: TRBJ2-7; clone size: once; V gene: TRBV5-5; CDR3 protein: ASSLGTGVYEQY
J gene: TRBJ2-3; clone size: once; V gene: TRBV7-9; CDR3 protein: ASSYRALGTDTQY
J gene: TRBJ1-1; clone size: -; V gene: TRBV14; CDR3 protein: ASSQGGAAAF